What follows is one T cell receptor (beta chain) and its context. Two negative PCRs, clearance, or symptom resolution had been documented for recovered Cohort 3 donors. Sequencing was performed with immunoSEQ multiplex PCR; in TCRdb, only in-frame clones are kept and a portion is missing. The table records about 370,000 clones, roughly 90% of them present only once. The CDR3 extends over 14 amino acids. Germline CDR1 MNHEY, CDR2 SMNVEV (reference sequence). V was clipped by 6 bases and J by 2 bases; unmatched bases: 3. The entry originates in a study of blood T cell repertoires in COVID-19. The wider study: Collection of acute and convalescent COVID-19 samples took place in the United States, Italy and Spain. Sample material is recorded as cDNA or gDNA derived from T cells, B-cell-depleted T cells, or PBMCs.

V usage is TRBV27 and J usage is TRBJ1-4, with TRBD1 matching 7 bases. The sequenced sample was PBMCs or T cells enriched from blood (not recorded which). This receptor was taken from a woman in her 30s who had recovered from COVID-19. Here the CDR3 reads CASSGQVTNEKLFF. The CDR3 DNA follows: TGTGCCAGCAGCGGACAGGTGACTAATGAAAAACTGTTTTTT.